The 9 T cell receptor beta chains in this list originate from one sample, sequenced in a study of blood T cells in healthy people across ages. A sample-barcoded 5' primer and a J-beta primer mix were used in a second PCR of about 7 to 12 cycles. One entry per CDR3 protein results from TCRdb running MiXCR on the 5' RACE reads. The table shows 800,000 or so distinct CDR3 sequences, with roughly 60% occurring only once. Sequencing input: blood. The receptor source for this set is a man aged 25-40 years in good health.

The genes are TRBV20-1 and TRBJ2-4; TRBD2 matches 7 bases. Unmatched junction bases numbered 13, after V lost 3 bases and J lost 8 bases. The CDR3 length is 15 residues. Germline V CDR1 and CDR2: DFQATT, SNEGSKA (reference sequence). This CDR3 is CSASPVNGGVYIQYF. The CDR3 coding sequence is TGCAGTGCTAGCCCCGTCAATGGGGGGGTTTACATTCAGTACTTC.

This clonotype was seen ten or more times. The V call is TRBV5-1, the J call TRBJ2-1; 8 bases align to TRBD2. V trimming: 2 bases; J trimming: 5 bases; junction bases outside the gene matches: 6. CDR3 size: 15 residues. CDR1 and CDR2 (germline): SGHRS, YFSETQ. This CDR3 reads CASSLGAGGHNEQFF. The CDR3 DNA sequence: TGCGCCAGCAGCTTAGGCGCGGGGGGACACAATGAGCAGTTCTTC.

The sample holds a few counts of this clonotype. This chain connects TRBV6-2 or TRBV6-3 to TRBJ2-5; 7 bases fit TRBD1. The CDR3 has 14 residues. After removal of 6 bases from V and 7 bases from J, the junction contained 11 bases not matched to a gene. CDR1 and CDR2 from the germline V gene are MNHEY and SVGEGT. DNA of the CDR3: TGTGCCAGCAGCCTACAGGGGTGGGCCGGGACCCAGTACTTC. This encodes CASSLQGWAGTQYF.

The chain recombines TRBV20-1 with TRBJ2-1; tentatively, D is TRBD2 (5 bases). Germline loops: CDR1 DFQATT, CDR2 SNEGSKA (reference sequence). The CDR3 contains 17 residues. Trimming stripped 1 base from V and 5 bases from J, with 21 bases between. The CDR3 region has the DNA TGCAGTGCTAGAGGGGAAGTGCGGGTACATCGCCACAATGAGCAGTTCTTC. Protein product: CSARGEVRVHRHNEQFF.

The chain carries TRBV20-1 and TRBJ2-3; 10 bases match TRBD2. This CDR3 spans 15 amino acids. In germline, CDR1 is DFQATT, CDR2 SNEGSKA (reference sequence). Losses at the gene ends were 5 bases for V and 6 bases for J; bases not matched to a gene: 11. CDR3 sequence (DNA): TGCAGTGCTCCGGGGACTAGCGAGTTAATTGATACGCAGTATTTT. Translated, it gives CSAPGTSELIDTQYF.

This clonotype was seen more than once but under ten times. CDR3 region: CASSLASTNIQYF. The CDR3 DNA is TGTGCCAGCAGCTTAGCCTCTACCAACATTCAGTACTTC. The V and J genes are TRBV7-2 and TRBJ2-7; D ambiguous. The last part of the DNA fits TRBJ2-4 better; the J call may be wrong. CDR3 length: 13 amino acids. Germline V gene data show CDR1 as SGHTA and CDR2 as FQGNSA.

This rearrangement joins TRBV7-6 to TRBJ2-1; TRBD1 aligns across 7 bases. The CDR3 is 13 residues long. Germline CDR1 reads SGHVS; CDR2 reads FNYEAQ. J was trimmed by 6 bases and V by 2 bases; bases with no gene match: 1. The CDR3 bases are TGTGCCAGCAGCTTAACAGGGGTCAATGAGCAGTTCTTC. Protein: CASSLTGVNEQFF.

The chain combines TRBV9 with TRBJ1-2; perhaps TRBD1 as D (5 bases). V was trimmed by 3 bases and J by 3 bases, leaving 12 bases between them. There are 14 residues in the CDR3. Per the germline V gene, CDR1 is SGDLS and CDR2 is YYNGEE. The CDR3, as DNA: TGTGCCAGCAGCGGGGGGGGACCCTACTATGGCTACACCTTC. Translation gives CASSGGGPYYGYTF.

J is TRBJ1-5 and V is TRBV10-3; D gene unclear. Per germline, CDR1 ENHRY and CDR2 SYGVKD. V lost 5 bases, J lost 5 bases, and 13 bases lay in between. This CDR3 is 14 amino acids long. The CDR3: CAISIEEGDQPQHF. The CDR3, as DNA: TGTGCCATCAGTATAGAAGAAGGAGATCAGCCCCAGCATTTT.